This T cell receptor beta chain was obtained from a study of blood T cell repertoires in COVID-19. Looking at the study overall: The United States, Italy and Spain were the sources of the acute and convalescent COVID-19 samples. T cells, B-cell-depleted T cells, or PBMCs supplied cDNA or gDNA.

As handled by the study authors: Amplification of reference gene primers provided the estimated nucleated cell counts. Method: immunoSEQ multiplex PCR; TCRdb's copy keeps in-frame clones and lacks some. Clone size and the V and J calls come from that table; the DNA yielded D and trimming. Of about half a million clones in the sample, approximately 89% were seen once. It was during active infection that Seattle patients were enrolled and then longitudinally followed. The receptor's source is a man in his late teens or twenties with COVID-19, enrolled during active disease. Material for sequencing was peripheral blood.

As DNA, the CDR3 is TGTGCCAGCAGCCCTATAATGGGGGACCGGGACTTCGAGCAGTTCTTC. Protein product: CASSPIMGDRDFEQFF. This chain joins TRBV11-2 and TRBJ2-1; a possible D gene is TRBD2 (6 bases). V was clipped by 5 bases and J by 10 bases, with 24 bases between them. The CDR3 is made up of 16 amino acids. CDR1 is SGHAT, CDR2 FQNNGV, per germline.